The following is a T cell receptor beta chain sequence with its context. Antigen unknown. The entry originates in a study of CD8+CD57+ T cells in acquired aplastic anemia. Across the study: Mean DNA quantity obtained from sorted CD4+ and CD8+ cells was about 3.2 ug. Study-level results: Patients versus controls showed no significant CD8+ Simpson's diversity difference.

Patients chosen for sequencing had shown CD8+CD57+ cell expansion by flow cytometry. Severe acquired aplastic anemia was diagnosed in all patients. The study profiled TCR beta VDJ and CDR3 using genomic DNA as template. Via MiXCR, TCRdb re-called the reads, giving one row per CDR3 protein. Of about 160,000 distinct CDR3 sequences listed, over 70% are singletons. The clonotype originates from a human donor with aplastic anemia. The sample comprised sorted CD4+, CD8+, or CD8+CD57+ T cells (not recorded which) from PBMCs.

CDR3 in amino acids: CASSESGLAGDNEQFF. The CDR3, as DNA: TGTGCCAGCAGCGAATCAGGACTAGCGGGGGACAATGAGCAGTTCTTC. The J gene is TRBJ2-1, the V gene TRBV7-9; 13 bases line up with TRBD2. The CDR3 runs 16 residues. In germline, CDR1 is SEHNR, CDR2 FQNEAQ (reference sequence). V lost 5 bases and J lost 5; bases outside the gene matches: 6.